A selection of T cell receptor beta chains follows, all from one sample in a study of beta chain features in type 1 diabetes. Only in-frame clones appear in the TCRdb table, and some are missing; sequencing was by immunoSEQ multiplex PCR. Of around 120,000 clones in the sample, 17% are singletons; the top ten hold roughly 2.5%. The source material was central memory CD4+ T cells from blood. These receptors originate from a man younger than 35 with type 1 diabetes. CDR3s include the opening cysteine and the closing phenylalanine or tryptophan.

V gene	J gene	CDR3 protein
TRBV4-1	TRBJ2-7	CASSQAPAYEQYF
TRBV7-2	TRBJ1-1	CASSLGGGWTEAFF
TRBV7-9	TRBJ1-1	CASSQTQNTEAFF
TRBV27	TRBJ2-1	CASSLRRQSGNEQFF
TRBV28	TRBJ1-2	CASSPASHYGYTF
TRBV28	TRBJ1-5	CASSSGTGNQPQHF
TRBV30	TRBJ1-6	CAWGPGGSPLHF
TRBV6-5	TRBJ2-1	CASSYTAAGANEQFF
TRBV20-1	TRBJ2-7	CSARGGSEQYF
TRBV28	TRBJ1-4	CASRGTDATNEKLFF
TRBV5-6	TRBJ2-1	CASSLRGRGISYNEQFF
TRBV7-2	TRBJ1-5	CASSSKVGTLGSNQPQHF
TRBV14	TRBJ2-7	CASSQGLAGAYEQYF
TRBV18	TRBJ2-7	CASSPPGASYEQYF
TRBV4-3	TRBJ2-1	CASSQRQGLADNEQFF